This T cell receptor (beta chain) was retrieved from a study of T cells in Graves' hyperthyroidism and ophthalmopathy. This clonotype was observed a handful of times. The V and J ends lost 0 bases and 5 bases respectively, with 6 bases between them. This CDR3 has 13 amino acids. CDR1 SGHKS and CDR2 YYEKEE come from the germline V gene (reference sequence). Amplification targeted TCR beta CDR3 regions from RNA transcripts. In the first-round RT-PCR of the TCR CDR3, the HTBI primer set was used. MiXCR was run by TCRdb on the multiplex PCR reads, yielding one entry per CDR3 protein. Among about 840,000 distinct CDR3 sequences listed, 35% to 40% were seen once. Patients showing uncontrolled infection, other autoimmune disease, pregnancy or lactation were ineligible. PBMCs stemmed from around 10 ml fresh peripheral blood.

The specimen was blood. This sequence originates from a man between 18 and 29 years old with Graves' hyperthyroidism. The chain recombines TRBV5-5 with TRBJ1-5; the D gene is possibly TRBD1 (5 bases). CDR3 in amino acids: CASSLVTDQPQHF. CDR3 DNA: TGTGCCAGCAGCTTGGTGACAGATCAGCCCCAGCATTTT.